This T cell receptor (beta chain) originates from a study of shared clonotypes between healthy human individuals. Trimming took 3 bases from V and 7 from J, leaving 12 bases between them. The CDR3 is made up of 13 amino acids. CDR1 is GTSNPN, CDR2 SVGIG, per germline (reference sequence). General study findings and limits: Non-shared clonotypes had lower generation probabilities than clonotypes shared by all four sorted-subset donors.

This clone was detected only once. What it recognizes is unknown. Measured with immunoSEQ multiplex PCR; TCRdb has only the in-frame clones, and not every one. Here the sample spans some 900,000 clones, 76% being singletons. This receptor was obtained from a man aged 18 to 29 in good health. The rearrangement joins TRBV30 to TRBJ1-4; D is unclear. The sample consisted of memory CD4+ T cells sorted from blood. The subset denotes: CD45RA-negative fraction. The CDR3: CAWRKGSSEKLFF. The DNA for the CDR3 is TGTGCCTGGAGGAAAGGTTCGTCTGAAAAACTGTTTTTT.